This TCR beta chain stems from a study of blood T cells in healthy people across ages (dated by TCRdb to about 2015). Broadly, across the study: Template switching captured roughly one uniquely barcoded TCR beta cDNA molecule per two T cells in model experiments. Age-related changes in TCR beta repertoire diversity were measured in the study by deep sequencing normalized with unique cDNA molecular identifiers. To avoid experimental bias, donors of different ages were distributed randomly across sequencing lanes. The donors were divided into four age groups: young (average approximately 17 years), middle-aged (almost 40), aged (approximately 62) and long-lived (about 79). For two donors (one aged 18 to 29 and one aged 80 or older), the study analyzed two additional independent replicas of 1 million unique cDNA reads from the same blood draw. What the authors observed across the whole study: There was a strong correlation between observed TCR beta diversity and the percentage of naive T cells measured by flow cytometry. Because profiling used bulk unsorted PBMCs, naive and antigen-experienced compartments could not be compared conclusively. Observed TCR beta diversity per million T cells fell roughly linearly with age, and a significant reduction was already apparent by age around 40. Estimates of total diversity based on one million sequenced T cells were regarded as lower bounds and as underestimates. Because donor CMV infection status was unknown, age-related changes in expanded clonotypes were potentially confounded. Compared with the aged group, more naive CD4+ T cells, fewer expanded clones and increased TCR diversity were shown by the long-lived group, suggesting age selection.

Systemically healthy Caucasian individuals from Russia, 35 to 50 in total and aged roughly 6 to 95 years, were included as donors. Approximately 9.3 milliliters of peripheral blood were drawn from each donor into EDTA-treated Vacutainer tubes. Ficoll-Paque density-gradient centrifugation was used to isolate PBMCs, with at least 6 million obtained per sample. Total RNA, at least 5 micrograms per sample, was extracted from PBMCs with Trizol reagent. For every donor, flow cytometry on a PBMC aliquot measured the percentage of naive CD45RAhigh/CD27high T cells. This clonotype was counted only a few times. Which antigen it targets is not known. No base-level quality is on record; no much larger clone is a single base apart. The method was 5' RACE. The run used an Illumina HiSeq 2500. A second PCR of about 6 to 11 cycles was performed with a sample-barcoded 5' primer and a J-beta primer mix. Each TCR beta cDNA molecule received a unique molecular identifier from a template-switch 5' adaptor carrying 12 random nucleotides. Each sample yielded at least 2.5 million CDR3-containing paired-end reads. First-strand cDNA was synthesized from all RNA with the Mint cDNA synthesis kit, primed by a TRBC-specific oligonucleotide. Following uracil-DNA glycosylase treatment, a first 18-cycle PCR with universal primers M1SS and BC2_uni_R was performed on all cDNA. From the authors' description of their analysis: Each sample was normalized by randomly selecting 1 million high-quality reads, each carrying a distinct molecular identifier. Instead of being binned into consensus sequences, reads with shared molecular identifiers were discarded. MiTCR, with a Q25 quality threshold and the strictest error-elimination algorithm, was used for CDR3 identification, clonotype clustering and error correction. A nonparametric unseen species model with Euler transformation was used to estimate lower-bound total TCR beta diversity. Clones were called with MiXCR by TCRdb after fastp trimmed the public reads at Q25, and only in-frame beta chains were retained. Duplicate CDR3 protein sequences are folded into a single record with the most common DNA and genes. The V and J calls shown here were made by TCRdb, not taken from the authors' results. For this sample there are about 680,000 distinct CDR3 sequences; more than 40% appear just once. The ten largest clones represent under 35% of the sample.

The junction carries 29 bases between V and J, which are trimmed by 0 bases and 6 bases respectively. The germline V gene yields LGHNA for CDR1 and YSLEER for CDR2. The CDR3 runs 20 residues from the cysteine to the phenylalanine. The kept DNA is CDR3 alone, 60 bases in frame from the first base. Sequencing used blood. The chain was built from TRBV4-3 and TRBJ1-2, with TRBD1 perhaps the D gene, on 5 matching bases. The receptor was derived from a woman aged 60-70 years in good health. The nucleotide sequence reads as follows: TGCGCCAGCAGCCAAGATTTGTGGGGGAGGTCCCTGACTAACTTTGATGGCTACACCTTC. Translated, this gives CASSQDLWGRSLTNFDGYTF.